The 25 T cell receptor beta chains reported below all come from one sample, sequenced in a study of T cell clusters in autoimmune cytopenias. One tube held mixed TRB-A and TRB-B primer pools for touch-down PCR. Reprocessing the multiplex PCR reads, TCRdb reports a single entry for every CDR3 protein and omits DNA. The table for this sample gives around 10,000 distinct CDR3 sequences. Roughly 38,000 genome equivalents of blood DNA were amplified for TRB. The same sample was also used in a study of T cell repertoires in aging, cancer and after chemotherapy.

Sequencing was performed on peripheral blood. These receptors all stem from a human donor in good health.

The chain employs TRBV6-6 and TRBJ2-7; the TCRdb call, TRBD1, lacks DNA for checking. The CDR3 is 16 amino acids. Germline V gene lookup returns CDR1 MNHNY and CDR2 SVGAGI (reference sequence). Here the CDR3 reads CASSLAWGSLLYEQYF.

This clonotype is medium-sized by frequency. V and J are TRBV29-1 and TRBJ1-1. Germline CDR1 reads SQVTM; CDR2 reads ANQGSEA. The CDR3 has 12 amino acids. This CDR3 is CSVIQGGTEAFF.

The chain couples TRBV19 to TRBJ2-1; the D gene TCRdb calls, TRBD2, cannot be checked with no DNA. Germline CDR1 is LNHDA and CDR2 is SQIVND (reference sequence). This CDR3 region has 15 residues. CDR3 protein: CASTLGLAGEDEQFF.

The V gene is TRBV6-5, the J gene TRBJ2-3. The CDR3 sequence is 12 residues long. The germline gives CDR1 MNHEY, CDR2 SVGAGI. The CDR3 protein is CASSYDTDTQYF.

J is TRBJ2-5 and V is TRBV5-1; TCRdb's D call, TRBD1, is unchecked because there is no DNA. The length of the CDR3 is 15 residues. The germline V gene has CDR1 SGHRS and CDR2 YFSETQ. The CDR3 here is CASSSNRGRRGTQYF.

This clonotype counts as medium-sized (0.01 to 0.1%) by frequency. This chain links TRBV29-1 with TRBJ2-1; there is no DNA to check the TCRdb D call of TRBD2. Germline V lookup: CDR1 SQVTM, CDR2 ANQGSEA. The CDR3 loop spans 13 amino acids. CDR3 in amino acids: CSVDQRGGRLRFF.

The chain has TRBV5-1 and TRBJ1-3; TCRdb indicates TRBD1, and absent DNA this call remains unverified. The CDR3 runs 17 residues. Germline CDR1 and CDR2: SGHRS and YFSETQ. The CDR3 protein is CASSSQPGQTTENTIYF.

CDR3 region: CASTAVLNTEAFF. The chain combines TRBV6-1 with TRBJ1-1. This CDR3 region has 13 residues. The germline V gene has CDR1 MNHNS and CDR2 SASEGT.

This chain connects TRBV6-2 or TRBV6-3 to TRBJ2-7. Germline V gene data show CDR1 as MNHEY and CDR2 as SVGEGT. The CDR3 totals 15 residues. The CDR3 loop reads CASSYSPGDSYEQYF.

The chain uses TRBV21-1 and TRBJ2-3. TRBV21-1 has pseudogene status. The CDR3 loop spans 15 amino acids. CDR3 protein: CASSKCHVSTDTQYF.

V is TRBV6-2 or TRBV6-3 and J is TRBJ1-2; as DNA is missing, the TRBD1 call by TCRdb cannot be tested. Germline V lookup: CDR1 MNHEY, CDR2 SVGEGT. The CDR3 spans 14 residues. The CDR3 loop reads CASSDRRGDYGYTF.

This sequence joins TRBV4-3 and TRBJ1-6; TCRdb calls TRBD1, which cannot be checked without DNA. Looked up from germline, CDR1 is LGHNA and CDR2 is YSLEER. The CDR3 has 16 amino acids. The CDR3 spells CASSQEGSGTASPLHF.

The chain couples TRBV19 to TRBJ2-7; the D gene TCRdb calls, TRBD1, cannot be checked with no DNA. CDR1 is LNHDA and CDR2 is SQIVND in the germline V gene (reference sequence). This CDR3 region has 15 residues. This CDR3 is CASSRALAGPYEQYF.

This chain joins TRBV6-1 and TRBJ1-2; TCRdb names TRBD1, which stays unverified in the absence of DNA. The CDR3 has 14 residues. CDR1 MNHNS and CDR2 SASEGT come from the germline V gene. The CDR3 is CASKPLQGAGDYTF.

V and J are TRBV5-6 and TRBJ2-7; the D call from TCRdb, TRBD1, cannot be confirmed without DNA. Germline V gives CDR1 SGHDT, CDR2 YYEEEE. CDR3 length equals 13 residues. This CDR3 reads CASSLEGYYEQYF.

The V gene is TRBV18, the J gene TRBJ2-1; no DNA is available, so the TRBD1 call from TCRdb remains unchecked. This CDR3 spans 15 amino acids. Germline assignment: CDR1 KGHSH and CDR2 LQKENI. This chain's CDR3 is CASSYDGSGYNEQFF.

The chain joins TRBV5-6 to TRBJ1-1. This CDR3 spans 14 amino acids. Germline V gives CDR1 SGHDT, CDR2 YYEEEE. CDR3 loop: CASTILPMNTEAFF.

This clonotype counts as medium-sized by frequency. The genes are TRBV29-1 and TRBJ1-2; TCRdb calls TRBD1, which cannot be checked without DNA. Germline-derived CDR1 and CDR2 are SQVTM and ANQGSEA. The CDR3 is 13 residues long. CDR3 sequence: CSVEGTGQGGYTF.

The rearrangement joins TRBV18 to TRBJ2-7. This CDR3 contains 13 residues. Germline V gene lookup returns CDR1 KGHSH and CDR2 LQKENI. CDR3 sequence reads: CASSPEFWGEQYF.

Considering frequency, this clonotype is medium-sized. The gene calls are TRBV19 and TRBJ1-4. This CDR3 has 16 residues. The V gene's germline CDR1 is LNHDA and CDR2 SQIVND (reference sequence). CDR3 protein: CASSTFKGPPNEKLFF. The variable domain in full, with the rest retrieved from reference TRBV19 and TRBJ1-4, is DGGITQSPKYLFRKEGQNVTLSCEQNLNHDAMYWYRQDPGQGLRLIYYSQIVNDFQKGDIAEGYSVSREKKESFPLTVTSAQKNPTAFYLCASSTFKGPPNEKLFFGSGTQLSVL.

The chain uses TRBV12-3 or TRBV12-4 and TRBJ2-7; no DNA is available, so the TRBD2 call from TCRdb remains unchecked. The CDR3 consists of 14 residues. The CDR3 here is CASSRKAGIAEQYF.

This clonotype is identified as medium-sized from frequency. The chain links TRBV11-1 to TRBJ2-7; without DNA, the TCRdb call of TRBD1 cannot be checked. Germline V gives CDR1 SGHAT, CDR2 FQDESV (reference sequence). The CDR3 totals 14 residues. CDR3 protein: CASSFGQGNYEQYF.

This clonotype is identified as medium-sized (0.01 to 0.1%) from frequency. CDR3 in amino acids: CASSGAYEQYF. J is TRBJ2-7 and V is TRBV6-1. Germline-derived CDR1 and CDR2 are MNHNS and SASEGT. There are 11 residues in the CDR3.

The rearrangement uses TRBV12-3 or TRBV12-4 and TRBJ2-7; with no DNA, the TCRdb D assignment of TRBD1 cannot be verified. The length of the CDR3 is 13 residues. The CDR3 region is CASSPSSRYEQYF.

J is TRBJ1-4 and V is TRBV12-3 or TRBV12-4; TCRdb returns TRBD1, unconfirmable since there is no DNA. The CDR3 length is 16 residues. CDR3: CASSPATGGGNEKLFF.